This T cell receptor (beta chain) is drawn from a study of early T cells in non-severe SARS-CoV-2 infection. Study-wide context: RNA in bulk from unsorted whole blood was sequenced, and chains were unpaired.

This clonotype showed up many times. The trim removed 5 bases at V and 7 bases at J, leaving 5 bases unmatched. CDR1 and CDR2 from the germline V gene are SGHAT and FQNNGV. The CDR3 runs to 12 residues. Attachment of unique molecular identifiers was made to individual cDNA molecules. TCRdb called the 5' RACE reads again in MiXCR, with one record for every CDR3 protein. Of 60,000 or so distinct CDR3 sequences listed, under 11% are singletons. The chain couples TRBV11-2 to TRBJ2-7, with TRBD1 matching 7 bases. Sequencing was done on a sample of whole blood. The clonotype was recovered from an adult who was a healthcare worker with PCR-confirmed SARS-CoV-2 infection or an uninfected control (not recorded which). Here the CDR3 reads CASSIRGLEQYF. CDR3 nucleotide sequence: TGTGCCAGCAGCATCAGGGGGTTGGAGCAGTACTTC.